This T cell receptor (beta chain) was sequenced in a study of shared clonotypes between healthy human individuals. This clone was counted ten times or more. Its matching antigen is unknown. Findings and limits, study-wide: What limited the represented genetic and exposure-history diversity was the small number of donors.

Germline loops: CDR1 SQVTM, CDR2 ANQGSEA. The CDR3 length is 14 residues. The V end lost 7 bases, the J end lost 1 base, and 16 bases lay between the germline ends. Profiled with immunoSEQ multiplex PCR; TCRdb holds only in-frame clones, not every one. The table includes millions of clones, 95% detected once. The TCR comes from a man between 18 and 35 years old in good health. The specimen was naive CD4+ T cells sorted from blood. Described subset: CD45RA+ positively selected. The gene calls are TRBV29-1 and TRBJ1-1; the D gene is possibly TRBD1 (5 bases). CDR3 DNA: TGCAGCGCTACCTCGGGACGGAGGAACACTGAAGCTTTCTTT. This gives the protein CSATSGRRNTEAFF. The full variable domain, rest sourced from reference TRBV29-1 and TRBJ1-1, is SAVISQKPSRDICQRGTSLTIQCQVDSQVTMMFWYRQQPGQSLTLIATANQGSEATYESGFVIDKFPISRPNLTFSTLTVSNMSPEDSSIYLCSATSGRRNTEAFFGQGTRLTVV.